These 19 T cell receptor beta chains came from one sample sequenced in a study of human T cells and chemical hapten exposure. Time point defined: patch test 3, about 24 weeks after DPC sensitization. Treatment given: therapeutic diphenylcyclopropenone sensitization with weekly scalp DPC. TCRdb re-called the RACE reads with MiXCR, one entry per CDR3 protein. The sample has 82,000 or so distinct CDR3 sequences; roughly 13% are singletons. Sequenced here: whole blood, sampled in connection with sensitization to the hapten diphenylcyclopropenone (DPC). The source is a woman aged 45-65 years with alopecia areata. Some clones in this sample may be carry-over from other donors' samples.

There are many counts of this clonotype. J is TRBJ2-2 and V is TRBV7-3; 16 nucleotides match TRBD2. This CDR3 spans 18 amino acids. From germline, CDR1 is SGHTA and CDR2 FQGTGA. V trimming: 5 bases; J trimming: 6 bases; junction bases outside the gene matches: 9. CDR3 residues: CASSAGLAGGLPSGELFF. The CDR3 coding sequence is TGTGCCAGCAGCGCGGGACTAGCGGGAGGGCTACCGTCCGGGGAGCTGTTTTTT.

This clonotype was counted only a few times. V is TRBV2 and J is TRBJ2-3; 7 positions match TRBD2. Trimming at V came to 3 bases and at J to 7 bases, leaving 7 bases not matched to a gene. CDR1 is SNHLY and CDR2 is FYNNEI in the germline V gene. This CDR3 is built from 14 residues. The chain's CDR3 is CASSDSLADNTQYF. The CDR3 nucleotides are TGTGCCAGCAGTGATTCTCTAGCGGATAATACGCAGTATTTT.

This chain connects TRBV11-2 to TRBJ2-3; TRBD1 matches 7 bases. Germline V gene lookup returns CDR1 SGHAT and CDR2 FQNNGV. This CDR3 spans 15 amino acids. V trimming: 5 bases; J trimming: 2 bases; junction bases outside the gene matches: 7. As DNA, the CDR3 is TGTGCCAGCAGCAACCCGGGACAGTCCACAGATACGCAGTATTTT. Residues: CASSNPGQSTDTQYF.

This clonotype was found many times. This chain uses TRBV12-3 or TRBV12-4 with TRBJ2-7, with unresolved D. Trimming stripped 8 bases from V and 7 bases from J, with 21 bases between. The length of the CDR3 is 14 residues. The CDR3, as DNA: TGTGCCAGCGGCCGGGTGGAGAGTCGGCGGGAGCAGTACTTC. Translating it yields CASGRVESRREQYF.

Ten or more counts support this clonotype. The gene calls are TRBV6-2 or TRBV6-3 and TRBJ2-7, with D unclear. The CDR3 runs to 12 residues. CDR1 and CDR2 from the germline V gene are MNHEY and SVGEGT. Trimming pared 5 bases from V and 7 bases from J, leaving 12 bases between. For the CDR3, the DNA is TGTGCCAGCAGTAACGGACCGAGAGAGCAGTACTTC. This encodes CASSNGPREQYF.

The V and J genes are TRBV20-1 and TRBJ2-1, with unresolved D. Trimming removed 6 bases at V and 7 bases at J, with 16 bases between. From germline, CDR1 is DFQATT and CDR2 SNEGSKA (reference sequence). The CDR3 has 13 residues. The CDR3 reads CSADGRGRNEQFF. The CDR3 DNA follows: TGCAGTGCCGACGGAAGAGGAAGGAATGAGCAGTTCTTC.

The V and J genes are TRBV5-1 and TRBJ2-4; TRBD2 is a possible D gene (6 bases). The CDR3 covers 15 residues. V was cut by 0 bases and J by 1 base, with 8 bases left in between. Germline-derived CDR1 and CDR2 are SGHRS and YFSETQ. The DNA for the CDR3 is TGCGCCAGCAGCTTGGCTAGCGAGGCCAAAAACATTCAGTACTTC. Amino acids: CASSLASEAKNIQYF. The entire variable domain, with the rest obtained from reference TRBV5-1 and TRBJ2-4, is as follows: KAGVTQTPRYLIKTRGQQVTLSCSPISGHRSVSWYQQTPGQGLQFLFEYFSETQRNKGNFPGRFSGRQFSNSRSEMNVSTLELGDSALYLCASSLASEAKNIQYFGAGTRLSVL.

This clonotype was counted many times. The V call is TRBV4-1, the J call TRBJ1-1; D is ambiguous. The V and J ends lost 4 bases and 1 base respectively, with 10 bases between them. Looked up from germline, CDR1 is MGHRA and CDR2 is YSYEKL. The CDR3 is 14 residues long. CDR3 coding DNA: TGCGCCAGCAGCCGTCATATTGGGAACACTGAAGCTTTCTTT. It encodes CASSRHIGNTEAFF.

This clonotype was seen only a few times. The gene calls are TRBV20-1 and TRBJ2-1; 10 bases are shared with TRBD2. Unmatched junction bases numbered 13, after V lost 6 bases and J lost 8 bases. Germline CDR1 DFQATT, CDR2 SNEGSKA (reference sequence). The CDR3 loop spans 15 amino acids. The CDR3 nucleotides read TGCAGTGCCCCCCCTCCTAGCGGGAGAGGCGATGAGCAGTTCTTC. Its translation is CSAPPPSGRGDEQFF.

The chain joins TRBV7-9 to TRBJ1-2; tentatively, D is TRBD1 (6 bases). The CDR3 is made up of 14 amino acids. Trimming shortened V by 4 bases and J by 2 bases, and 11 bases separated the two germline ends. Germline loops: CDR1 SEHNR, CDR2 FQNEAQ (reference sequence). CDR3 loop: CASSYEQGNYGYTF. The CDR3 nucleotides are TGTGCCAGCAGCTATGAGCAGGGGAACTATGGCTACACCTTC.

This clonotype has ten or more counts. The chain couples TRBV11-3 to TRBJ2-1; no definite D call. This CDR3 has 13 amino acids. Deletions cut 4 bases from V and 7 bases from J, with 11 bases between. The V gene's germline CDR1 is SGHNT and CDR2 YENEEA. CDR3 amino acids: CASSYYRRNEQFF. DNA for the CDR3: TGTGCCAGCAGCTACTACAGAAGGAATGAGCAGTTCTTC.

The chain combines TRBV30 with TRBJ2-5; a possible D gene is TRBD2 (5 bases). Germline CDR1 GTSNPN, CDR2 SVGIG (reference sequence). V was trimmed by 2 bases and J by 3 bases, leaving 13 bases between them. The CDR3 loop spans 14 amino acids. The CDR3 DNA reads as TGTGCCTGGAGTCCCCGCGGTAGCGAAGAGACCCAGTACTTC. Its translation: CAWSPRGSEETQYF.

This clonotype has a handful of counts. In nucleotides, the CDR3 is TGCGCCAGCGCAAAATCGCGGCAGGGGAATGAAAAACTGTTTTTT. It translates to CASAKSRQGNEKLFF. The chain carries TRBV5-1 and TRBJ1-4; weak D call: TRBD1 (6 bases). The V and J ends lost 7 bases and 5 bases respectively, with 18 bases between them. The CDR3 has 15 residues. The germline CDR1 and CDR2 sequences are SGHRS and YFSETQ.

This clonotype came up many times. The chain employs TRBV7-2 and TRBJ2-2; D gene uncertain. Germline CDR1 SGHTA, CDR2 FQGNSA. Trimming removed 5 bases from V and 0 bases from J, with 19 bases in between. The CDR3 sequence is 18 residues long. The CDR3 loop is CASSPVMVSVTNTGELFF. CDR3 nucleotide sequence: TGTGCCAGCAGCCCCGTTATGGTCTCAGTAACGAACACCGGGGAGCTGTTTTTT. The full variable domain, its missing parts supplied by reference TRBV7-2 and TRBJ2-2, is GAGVSQSPSNKVTEKGKDVELRCDPISGHTALYWYRQSLGQGLEFLIYFQGNSAPDKSGLPSDRFSAERTGGSVSTLTIQRTQQEDSAVYLCASSPVMVSVTNTGELFFGEGSRLTVL.

This clonotype has ten or more counts. In DNA form, the CDR3 reads TGCGCCAGCCAAGGGAGTAGCGGGAATTCGGGGGCGTACCAAGAGACCCAGTACTTC. It yields the protein CASQGSSGNSGAYQETQYF. J is TRBJ2-5 and V is TRBV5-1; TRBD2 agrees at 8 bases. There are 19 residues in the CDR3. Germline V gives CDR1 SGHRS, CDR2 YFSETQ. V trimming: 7 bases; J trimming: 0 bases; junction bases outside the gene matches: 20.

The CDR3 bases are TGTGCCAGCAGGCTCGGGGGGAATGAGCAGTTCTTC. Translation: CASRLGGNEQFF. This sequence joins TRBV28 and TRBJ2-1; TRBD2 matches 7 bases. With V trimmed by 6 bases and J by 7 bases, 3 bases remained unmatched. This CDR3 is 12 amino acids long. CDR1 and CDR2 from the germline V gene are MDHEN and SYDVKM.

This clonotype was recorded many times. The V call is TRBV20-1, the J call TRBJ2-7; TRBD2 is a possible D gene (7 bases). The germline V gene encodes CDR1 DFQATT and CDR2 SNEGSKA (reference sequence). This CDR3 has 15 amino acids. The ends were cut back, 2 bases at V and 0 bases at J, with 14 bases in the middle. The CDR3: CSARRPGGSSYEQYF. The CDR3 DNA follows: TGCAGTGCTAGACGCCCGGGGGGCAGCTCCTACGAGCAGTACTTC.

This clonotype occurred many times. The chain has TRBV12-3 or TRBV12-4 and TRBJ1-1, with D possibly matching TRBD1 (5 bases). Between the trimmed V and J ends, which lost 6 bases and 1 base, there was a span of 21 bases. The CDR3 consists of 17 residues. The CDR3 coding sequence is TGTGCCAGCAGCTCCACGGGGGGGATCCTAAAGAACACTGAAGCTTTCTTT. Translated: CASSSTGGILKNTEAFF.

This clonotype appeared a few times. The V and J genes are TRBV6-6 and TRBJ1-3; D unclear. Germline V gene sequence: CDR1 MNHNY, CDR2 SVGAGI (reference sequence). The CDR3 is 11 amino acids. V lost 4 bases and J 7 bases, leaving 5 bases between the germline ends. The CDR3 here is CASSSVNTIYF. CDR3 bases: TGTGCCAGCAGTTCGGTGAACACCATATATTTT.